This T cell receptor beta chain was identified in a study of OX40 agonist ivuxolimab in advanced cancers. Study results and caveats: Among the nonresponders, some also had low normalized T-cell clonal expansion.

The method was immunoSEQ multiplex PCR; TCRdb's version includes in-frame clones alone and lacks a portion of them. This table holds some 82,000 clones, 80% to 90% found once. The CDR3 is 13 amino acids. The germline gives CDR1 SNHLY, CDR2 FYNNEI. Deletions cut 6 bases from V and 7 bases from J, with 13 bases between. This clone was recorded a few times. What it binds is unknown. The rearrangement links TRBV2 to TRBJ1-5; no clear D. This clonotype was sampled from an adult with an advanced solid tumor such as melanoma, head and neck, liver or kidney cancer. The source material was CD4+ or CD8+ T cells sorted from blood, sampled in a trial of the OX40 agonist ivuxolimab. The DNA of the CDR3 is TGTGCCAGCAGCGACGACTCTCACCAGCCCCAGCATTTT. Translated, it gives CASSDDSHQPQHF.